The present T cell receptor beta chain was sequenced within a study of T cell responses to AZD1222 COVID-19 vaccine. Overall study results and limits: When two AZD1222 doses had been given, Spike-specific TCR breadth and depth rose. Baseline serostatus was positive in only six AZD1222 recipients. Donors skewed white British and female; clonal diversity was possibly underestimated. The span of vaccine-associated CD4 TCRs extended across spike, with dominance at 160-218 and 743-854.

Clones were read by immunoSEQ multiplex PCR, and TCRdb kept only the in-frame ones, dropping some. The sample has around 70,000 clones, 70% to 90% seen once. As for this clone: Its antigen remains unknown.

This specimen was peripheral blood, taken 28 days after the second AZD1222 dose. The source is an adult who received the AZD1222 COVID-19 vaccine.

For the CDR3, the DNA is TGTGCCATCAGCCGGGAGTCTGAGACCCAGTACTTC. Its protein is CAISRESETQYF. The V gene is TRBV10-3, the J gene TRBJ2-5; a possible D gene is TRBD2 (6 bases). The CDR3 consists of 12 residues. V lost 6 bases and J 5 bases, leaving 10 bases between the germline ends. CDR1 is ENHRY, CDR2 SYGVKD, per germline.